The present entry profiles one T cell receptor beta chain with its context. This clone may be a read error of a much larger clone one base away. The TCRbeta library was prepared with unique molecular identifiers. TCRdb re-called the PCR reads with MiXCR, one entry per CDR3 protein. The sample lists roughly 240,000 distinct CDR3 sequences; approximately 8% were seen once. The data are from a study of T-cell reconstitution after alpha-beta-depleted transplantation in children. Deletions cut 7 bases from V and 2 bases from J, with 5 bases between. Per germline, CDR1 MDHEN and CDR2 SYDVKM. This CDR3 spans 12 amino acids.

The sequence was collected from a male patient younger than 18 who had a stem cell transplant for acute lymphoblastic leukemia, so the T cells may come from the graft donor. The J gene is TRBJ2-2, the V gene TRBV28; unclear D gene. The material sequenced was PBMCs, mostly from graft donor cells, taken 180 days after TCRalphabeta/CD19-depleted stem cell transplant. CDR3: CASTVNTGELFF. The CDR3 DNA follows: TGTGCCAGCACCGTCAACACCGGGGAGCTGTTTTTT.